The 5 T cell receptor beta chains in this list originate from one sample, sequenced in a study of radiation and T cells in renal cell carcinoma. The treatment denotes: 15 Gy SBRT to primary tumor, nephrectomy 4 weeks later. TCRdb keeps only in-frame clones here, not all; method: immunoSEQ multiplex PCR. Of about 15,000 clones in the sample, roughly 64% are singletons; the top ten hold about 25%. This sample comprised tumor tissue, obtained from a patient whose treatment included radiotherapy and nephrectomy. These receptors were collected from a woman in her 70s with renal cell carcinoma.

This clone appeared once. The chain links TRBV4-3 to TRBJ1-4, with a weak D call TRBD1 (5 bases). CDR1 and CDR2 (germline): LGHNA, YSLEER. V was clipped by 1 base and J by 7 bases, with 7 bases between them. The CDR3 runs 13 residues. The CDR3 loop is CASSQARVEKLFF. The DNA of the CDR3 is TGCGCCAGCAGCCAAGCCAGGGTTGAAAAACTGTTTTTT.

The chain uses TRBV5-1 and TRBJ1-4, with D unclear. This CDR3 contains 14 residues. CDR1 is SGHRS and CDR2 is YFSETQ in the germline V gene. V was clipped by 4 bases and J by 0 bases, with 7 bases between them. The CDR3 here is CASSDGATNEKLFF. The CDR3 DNA reads as TGCGCCAGCAGCGACGGTGCAACTAATGAAAAACTGTTTTTT.

The chain combines TRBV29-1 with TRBJ2-5; 7 bases fit TRBD2. After removal of 1 base from V and 5 bases from J, the junction contained 13 bases not matched to a gene. CDR1 and CDR2 from the germline V gene are SQVTM and ANQGSEA. The CDR3 sequence is 16 residues long. CDR3 sequence reads: CSVEGPVGEGLETQYF. CDR3 in DNA: TGCAGCGTTGAAGGCCCCGTTGGGGAGGGCCTGGAGACCCAGTACTTC. Based on the CDR3 plus reference TRBV29-1 and TRBJ2-5, the full variable domain is SAVISQKPSRDICQRGTSLTIQCQVDSQVTMMFWYRQQPGQSLTLIATANQGSEATYESGFVIDKFPISRPNLTFSTLTVSNMSPEDSSIYLCSVEGPVGEGLETQYFGPGTRLLVL.

V gene TRBV6-6 combines with J gene TRBJ1-1; 8 bases agree with TRBD1. V dropped 6 bases and J dropped 4; count of bases not matched to a gene: 7. The germline V gene has CDR1 MNHNY and CDR2 SVGAGI (reference sequence). This CDR3 is built from 14 residues. CDR3 region: CASRPTGDITEAFF. In DNA, the CDR3 is TGTGCCAGCAGACCGACAGGGGACATCACTGAAGCTTTCTTT.

The DNA of the CDR3 is TGTGCCAGCAGTACTAATAGGTTGTCAGGGTACGGCTACACCTTC. This sequence encodes CASSTNRLSGYGYTF. V usage is TRBV6-5 and J usage is TRBJ1-2, with D maybe TRBD1 (5 bases). V dropped 5 bases and J dropped 8 bases, with 21 bases sitting between them. Germline V gene data show CDR1 as MNHEY and CDR2 as SVGAGI. This CDR3 has 15 residues.